The T cell receptor beta chain under discussion was sequenced for a study of cytomegalovirus exposure and HLA in healthy donors. Study information: Around 200 million T cells yielded approximately 100 million unique TCR beta sequences, as an earlier analysis found. Early release data held tens of millions of unique TCRs from HLA-typed donors. Study outcomes and limitations: Later analysis suggested links between common viral pathogens and several top significant clusters. Reports indicate that TCR beta sequences accurately predicted the HLA-A and HLA-B alleles of most subjects.

This clone was seen a handful of times. The antigen remains undetermined. Germline V gives CDR1 WSHSY, CDR2 SAAADI. Unmatched junction bases numbered 3, after V lost 4 bases and J lost 4 bases. This CDR3 has 15 amino acids. Vbeta (60) and Jbeta (13) primers were used in the PCR. Generated by immunoSEQ multiplex PCR, the TCRdb table keeps only in-frame clones and is missing some. The data hold 110,000 or so clones, with 77% observed a single time. The chain combines TRBV10-2 with TRBJ2-1; 11 positions match TRBD2. The receptor's source is a man in his fifties in good health and CMV-seropositive. Input material: PBMCs. The CDR3 region is CASSVLAGGYNEQFF. DNA for the CDR3: TGCGCCAGCAGTGTTTTAGCGGGAGGGTACAATGAGCAGTTCTTC.